These 17 T cell receptor beta chains share one sample of origin, sequenced in a study of blood T cells in healthy people across ages. Next came a second PCR, run for roughly 6 to 11 cycles, which used a sample-barcoded 5' primer along with a J-beta primer mix. TCRdb reprocessed the 5' RACE reads with MiXCR, giving one entry per CDR3 protein. This sample yields fewer than 1,000,000 distinct CDR3 sequences, of which around half are seen a single time; over 15% belongs to the top ten. Sequencing was performed on blood. The origin of the receptors is a man aged 80 or over in good health.

This clonotype was counted only a few times. The chain is built from TRBV4-2 and TRBJ2-7; TRBD2 agrees at 13 bases. Losses at the gene ends were 0 bases for V and 3 bases for J; bases not matched to a gene: 11. CDR1 and CDR2 from the germline V gene are LGHNA and YNFKEQ. The CDR3 contains 19 residues. The CDR3 nucleotides read TGTGCCAGCAGCCAAGAGATACCGCGACTAGCGGGAGGAGGCTACGAGCAGTACTTC. Its translation: CASSQEIPRLAGGGYEQYF.

The chain uses TRBV28 and TRBJ2-3, with a weak D call TRBD1 (5 bases). The germline gives CDR1 MDHEN, CDR2 SYDVKM. The CDR3 contains 12 residues. The V end was cut by 6 bases, the J end by 8 bases, with 12 bases between. As DNA, the CDR3 is TGTGCCAGCAGCTCAGGGAAAGCTACGCAGTATTTT. Translated: CASSSGKATQYF.

This clonotype has more than one count but fewer than ten. The genes are TRBV12-3 or TRBV12-4 and TRBJ2-5; the D gene is possibly TRBD1 (5 bases). The CDR3 runs to 13 residues. Trimming took off 3 bases at V and 4 bases at J, with 9 bases between the two ends. CDR3 loop: CASSFQGPETQYF. The CDR3 DNA follows: TGTGCCAGCAGTTTCCAGGGTCCAGAGACCCAGTACTTC.

This clonotype was counted a single time. The chain employs TRBV25-1 and TRBJ2-4; D not certain. The end of the DNA aligns better with TRBJ2-5, so the J call may be wrong. The CDR3 runs 12 residues. CDR1 and CDR2 (germline): MGHDK, SYGVNS. CDR3 DNA: TGTGCCAGCAGTAAAACACATGGGACCCAGTACTTC. Translated, it gives CASSKTHGTQYF.

Ten or more counts support this clonotype. A read error may be the cause here, since a much bigger clone is one base away. This chain uses TRBV3-1 with TRBJ2-1; D perhaps matches TRBD1 (5 bases). The end of the DNA is better explained by TRBJ2-7, so the J call may be wrong. The V gene's germline CDR1 is LGHDT and CDR2 YNNKEL (reference sequence). The CDR3 sequence is 17 residues long. The CDR3: CASSQVVRVWGYNEQYF. DNA for the CDR3: TGTGCCAGCAGCCAAGTGGTTCGAGTATGGGGCTACAATGAGCAGTACTTC.

The CDR3: CASSQDWTSPSYEQYF. CDR3 coding DNA: TGTGCCAGCAGCCAAGACTGGACTAGCCCGTCCTACGAGCAGTACTTC. V is TRBV14 and J is TRBJ2-7; the match to TRBD2 covers 8 bases. This CDR3 is built from 16 residues. Per germline, CDR1 SGHDN and CDR2 FVKESK. The J segment lost 1 base and the V segment lost 0 bases, leaving 5 bases of the junction unmatched.

This clonotype was counted a few times. CDR3 DNA: TGCGCCAGCAGCCAAGGACAGGGGTCCGACACAGATACGCAGTATTTT. Protein sequence: CASSQGQGSDTDTQYF. This chain connects TRBV4-3 to TRBJ2-3; TRBD1 matches 8 bases. Germline lookup yields CDR1 LGHNA and CDR2 YSLEER. V was clipped by 1 base and J by 2 bases; unmatched bases: 5. This CDR3 is 16 amino acids long.

This rearrangement joins TRBV2 to TRBJ2-5; D is unclear. The CDR3 loop spans 14 amino acids. Trimming took off 6 bases at V and 0 bases at J, with 11 bases between the two ends. Germline V gives CDR1 SNHLY, CDR2 FYNNEI. CDR3 DNA sequence: TGTGCCAGCAGGGCTGGGAAGAACCAAGAGACCCAGTACTTC. Protein product: CASRAGKNQETQYF.

The chain recombines TRBV7-2 with TRBJ2-5; D unresolved. The CDR3 extends over 15 amino acids. With 5 bases removed from V and 4 bases from J, the gap between germline ends came to 17 bases. Germline CDR1 is SGHTA and CDR2 is FQGNSA. This chain's CDR3 is CASSRRFNLAETQYF. In DNA, the CDR3 is TGTGCCAGCAGCCGCCGGTTCAATTTGGCAGAGACCCAGTACTTC.

The DNA for the CDR3 is TGTGCCATCAGTGACGCCGGTCCAGGGCTATTGACCGGGGAGCTGTTTTTT. This gives the protein CAISDAGPGLLTGELFF. The chain couples TRBV10-3 to TRBJ2-2; possibly TRBD1 for D (5 bases). The V and J ends lost 3 bases and 5 bases respectively, with 19 bases between them. The length of the CDR3 is 17 residues. Germline CDR1 reads ENHRY; CDR2 reads SYGVKD.

This chain links TRBV7-3 with TRBJ1-1, with D perhaps matching TRBD1 (5 bases). The CDR3 runs to 15 residues. Germline values: CDR1 SGHTA, CDR2 FQGTGA. Trimming pared 2 bases from V and 1 base from J, leaving 11 bases between. The DNA for the CDR3 is TGTGCCAGCAGCTTAGCTGGGACTAAGAACACTGAAGCTTTCTTT. Translation gives CASSLAGTKNTEAFF.

Note on this clonotype: A much larger clone differs from this one at a single base, so this may be a read error. The J gene is TRBJ1-4, the V gene TRBV5-1, with D tentatively TRBD1 (5 bases). The germline V and J ends were trimmed by 5 bases and 5 bases, with 10 bases remaining between them. The CDR3 consists of 13 residues. Germline V lookup: CDR1 SGHRS, CDR2 YFSETQ. The CDR3 is CASRQEPNEKLFF. CDR3 nucleotide sequence: TGCGCCAGCAGACAGGAACCGAATGAAAAACTGTTTTTT. Full variable domain (outside the CDR3, taken from reference TRBV5-1 and TRBJ1-4): KAGVTQTPRYLIKTRGQQVTLSCSPISGHRSVSWYQQTPGQGLQFLFEYFSETQRNKGNFPGRFSGRQFSNSRSEMNVSTLELGDSALYLCASRQEPNEKLFFGSGTQLSVL.

The V gene is TRBV29-1, the J gene TRBJ2-7; tentative D call: TRBD2 (5 bases). V lost 0 bases and J 5 bases, leaving 14 bases between the germline ends. This CDR3 spans 14 amino acids. Germline values: CDR1 SQVTM, CDR2 ANQGSEA. The CDR3 region has the DNA TGCAGCGTTGAAGAGTCCGGGAACTTCGACGAGCAGTACTTC. Its translation: CSVEESGNFDEQYF.

V and J are TRBV4-1 and TRBJ2-5; D is perhaps TRBD1 (5 bases). Germline values: CDR1 MGHRA, CDR2 YSYEKL. The CDR3 totals 16 residues. Trimming took off 3 bases at V and 1 base at J, with 15 bases between the two ends. As DNA, the CDR3 is TGCGCCAGCAGCCACGCCAGGGTGTCTGCCCAAGAGACCCAGTACTTC. Protein: CASSHARVSAQETQYF.

CDR3 DNA sequence: TGCGCCAGCAGCATAGACGGGGAAAAAGAGACCCAGTACTTC. Translation gives CASSIDGEKETQYF. V and J are TRBV5-1 and TRBJ2-5, with D possibly being TRBD2 (5 bases). CDR1 SGHRS and CDR2 YFSETQ come from the germline V gene. The CDR3 is made up of 14 amino acids. The V end lost 4 bases, the J end lost 3 bases, and 13 bases lay between the germline ends.

This clonotype was picked up many times. The chain recombines TRBV7-9 with TRBJ2-5; 7 bases are a match to TRBD1. The CDR3 runs to 15 residues. Germline lookup yields CDR1 SEHNR and CDR2 FQNEAQ (reference sequence). Trimming removed 2 bases from V and 1 base from J; junction bases left unmatched: 4. CDR3 sequence (DNA): TGTGCCAGCAGCTTACCGACAGGGCTCCAAGAGACCCAGTACTTC. It yields the protein CASSLPTGLQETQYF. The complete variable domain, with remaining parts taken from reference TRBV7-9 and TRBJ2-5, reads DTGVSQNPRHKITKRGQNVTFRCDPISEHNRLYWYRQTLGQGPEFLTYFQNEAQLEKSRLLSDRFSAERPKGSFSTLEIQRTEQGDSAMYLCASSLPTGLQETQYFGPGTRLLVL.

The gene calls are TRBV4-1 and TRBJ2-2; tentative D call: TRBD1 (5 bases). Deletions cut 4 bases from V and 6 bases from J, with 15 bases between. The V gene's germline CDR1 is MGHRA and CDR2 YSYEKL. This CDR3 has 15 residues. The CDR3 nucleotides are TGCGCCAGCAGCCTTCTCCTGCAGGGCGCCGGGGAGCTGTTTTTT. Amino acids: CASSLLLQGAGELFF.